This TCR beta chain is from a study of radiotherapy plus CTLA-4 blockade in lung cancer. Study overall: Of all patients, around 18% responded objectively and about 30% showed disease control.

This clone has a handful of counts. Its antigen is undetermined. Unmatched junction bases numbered 5, after V lost 5 bases and J lost 1 base. CDR1 SGHAT and CDR2 FQNNGV come from the germline V gene. The length of the CDR3 is 15 residues. Study-wide results and limits: TCR clones from tumors expanded in blood after radiotherapy plus ipilimumab.

Clones were read by immunoSEQ multiplex PCR, and TCRdb kept only the in-frame ones, dropping some. The sample yields 43,000 or so clones, 50% to 70% seen once. The source is a human donor with non-small cell lung cancer who had a partial response to radiotherapy plus ipilimumab. The genes are TRBV11-2 and TRBJ2-3; 8 nucleotides match TRBD2. Sequencing was performed on peripheral blood, taken from a patient treated with radiotherapy plus ipilimumab. Here the CDR3 DNA reads TGTGCCAGCAGCCCGGGGGGGGCCGGCACAGATACGCAGTATTTT. Protein sequence: CASSPGGAGTDTQYF.